Shown below are 22 T cell receptor beta chains from a single sample sequenced in a study of shared clonotypes between healthy human individuals. Libraries were prepared by immunoSEQ multiplex PCR; TCRdb keeps only in-frame clonotypes and omits some of them. The sample lists millions of clones, about 92% occurring once. Positively selected for CCR7, the CD45RO-negative cells used as naive CD8 cells excluded terminally differentiated effector memory CD45RA+ cells. The specimen was naive CD8+ T cells from PBMCs. The receptor source for this set is a man aged 18 to 30 in good health. Some clones in this sample may be carry-over from other donors' samples.

The chain is built from TRBV28 and TRBJ2-7; no definite D call. Per the germline V gene, CDR1 is MDHEN and CDR2 is SYDVKM. V was pared by 3 bases and J by 7 bases, with 16 bases between. The length of the CDR3 is 14 residues. The DNA for the CDR3 is TGTGCCAGCAGTTTCAGTTTAGTACCTGAGGAGCAGTACTTC. Its protein product is CASSFSLVPEEQYF. The complete variable domain, with remaining parts taken from reference TRBV28 and TRBJ2-7, reads DVKVTQSSRYLVKRTGEKVFLECVQDMDHENMFWYRQDPGLGLRLIYFSYDVKMKEKGDIPEGYSVSREKKERFSLILESASTNQTSMYLCASSFSLVPEEQYFGPGTRLTVT.

Remarks on this clone: This specimen includes other DNA sequences encoding the same CDR3. The chain recombines TRBV27 with TRBJ2-7; D may correspond to TRBD1 or TRBD2 (5 bases each). The CDR3 runs 11 residues. The V gene lost 6 bases and the J gene lost 6 bases, with 9 bases spanning the gap. Germline values: CDR1 MNHEY, CDR2 SMNVEV (reference sequence). This chain's CDR3 is CASSPGGEQYF. The CDR3 region has the DNA TGTGCCAGCAGCCCTGGGGGCGAGCAGTACTTC.

V usage is TRBV15 and J usage is TRBJ2-1, with no clear D. The CDR3 has 15 amino acids. V was shortened by 5 bases and J by 3 bases, with 14 bases between the two germline ends. CDR1 is LNHNV and CDR2 is YYDKDF in the germline V gene (reference sequence). The CDR3 loop reads CATSSVATVYNEQFF. The CDR3 DNA reads TGTGCCACCAGCTCAGTCGCGACGGTCTACAATGAGCAGTTCTTC.

With respect to this clone: The same CDR3 is also encoded by other DNA sequences in this sample. The V and J genes are TRBV28 and TRBJ1-3; D gene unclear. The germline CDR1 and CDR2 sequences are MDHEN and SYDVKM. The CDR3 loop spans 14 amino acids. Trimming left V 2 bases short and J 0 bases short, with 5 bases between. The CDR3 bases are TGTGCCAGCAGTTTACGTCCCTCTGGAAACACCATATATTTT. Translated, it gives CASSLRPSGNTIYF.

On this clone itself: This CDR3 is also generated by other DNA sequences in the sample. The chain uses TRBV9 and TRBJ1-5; 8 nucleotides agree with TRBD1. Germline trimming cut 0 bases from V and 7 bases from J; bases unmatched to any gene: 3. Germline lookup yields CDR1 SGDLS and CDR2 YYNGEE. The CDR3 runs 14 residues. The CDR3 sequence is CASSVAGGRQPQHF. The CDR3 DNA reads as TGTGCCAGCAGCGTAGCAGGGGGCCGGCAGCCCCAGCATTTT.

This rearrangement joins TRBV4-3 to TRBJ2-2; TRBD2 matches 7 bases. From germline, CDR1 is LGHNA and CDR2 YSLEER. J was trimmed by 1 base and V by 4 bases; bases with no gene match: 9. CDR3 length: 17 amino acids. The CDR3 spells CASSPRAWGGNTGELFF. In DNA, the CDR3 is TGCGCCAGCAGCCCCAGGGCTTGGGGGGGGAACACCGGGGAGCTGTTTTTT.

J is TRBJ2-1 and V is TRBV19, with TRBD2 matching over 13 bases. The CDR3 runs to 16 residues. Germline V gene data show CDR1 as LNHDA and CDR2 as SQIVND (reference sequence). Germline trimming cut 8 bases from V and 6 bases from J; bases unmatched to any gene: 10. The CDR3 sequence is CASSMGTSGTGNEQFF. In DNA, the CDR3 is TGTGCCAGTTCGATGGGGACTAGCGGGACCGGCAATGAGCAGTTCTTC.

Concerning this clone itself: Other DNA sequences from this sample encode an identical CDR3 as well. This chain uses TRBV9 with TRBJ2-7; TRBD1 might be the D (5 bases). The ends were cut back, 4 bases at V and 2 bases at J, with 16 bases in the middle. Germline CDR1 and CDR2: SGDLS and YYNGEE. This CDR3 is 15 amino acids long. CDR3 sequence (DNA): TGTGCCAGCAGCCCCTCCGACAGCTTAACCTACGAGCAGTACTTC. Translated: CASSPSDSLTYEQYF.

This chain connects TRBV7-9 to TRBJ2-5; TRBD1 agrees at 8 bases. V was pared by 1 base and J by 2 bases, with 3 bases of the junction left unmatched. The V gene's germline CDR1 is SEHNR and CDR2 FQNEAQ (reference sequence). CDR3 size: 15 residues. CDR3 bases: TGTGCCAGCAGCTTAGGGGACAGGTCGCAAGAGACCCAGTACTTC. Protein: CASSLGDRSQETQYF.

V usage is TRBV28 and J usage is TRBJ2-3; TRBD2 agrees at 7 bases. After removal of 6 bases from V and 4 bases from J, the junction contained 13 bases not matched to a gene. CDR3 length: 16 amino acids. Germline CDR1 and CDR2: MDHEN and SYDVKM. The CDR3 DNA follows: TGTGCCAGCAGCCGACGGTGGCGGGAGATCGCAGATACGCAGTATTTT. Encoded protein: CASSRRWREIADTQYF.

The chain has TRBV11-2 and TRBJ2-7, with D possibly TRBD1 on 6 matching bases. This CDR3 has 16 residues. Between the trimmed V and J ends, which lost 5 bases and 1 base, there was a span of 18 bases. Germline-derived CDR1 and CDR2 are SGHAT and FQNNGV. In DNA form, the CDR3 reads TGTGCCAGCAGCCCTAAGAGGGGACAAACATCCTACGAGCAGTACTTC. The encoded protein is CASSPKRGQTSYEQYF.

The chain employs TRBV29-1 and TRBJ2-2; no reliable D call. This CDR3 comprises 14 residues. Trimming took off 3 bases at V and 1 base at J, with 9 bases between the two ends. Germline CDR1 reads SQVTM; CDR2 reads ANQGSEA. This CDR3 is CSVDCEGNTGELFF. The DNA for the CDR3 is TGCAGCGTTGACTGTGAAGGGAACACCGGGGAGCTGTTTTTT.

The sample holds a few counts of this clone. V usage is TRBV28 and J usage is TRBJ1-3; D is unresolved. Germline loops: CDR1 MDHEN, CDR2 SYDVKM. V was pared by 5 bases and J by 3 bases, with 14 bases between. This CDR3 has 15 residues. The CDR3 DNA follows: TGTGCCAGCAGTCCTCCGTGGAAGGGTGGAAACACCATATATTTT. Translated, it gives CASSPPWKGGNTIYF.

V usage is TRBV6-5 and J usage is TRBJ2-7; 7 nucleotides agree with TRBD2. The V gene end was trimmed by 4 bases and the J gene end by 0 bases; junction bases not matched to a gene: 3. The CDR3 totals 14 residues. Germline V CDR1 and CDR2: MNHEY, SVGAGI. As DNA, the CDR3 is TGTGCCAGCAGTTTCGGGAGGAACTCCTACGAGCAGTACTTC. It translates to CASSFGRNSYEQYF.

The CDR3 is CASSYRDDPGYTF. In DNA form, the CDR3 reads TGTGCCAGCAGTTATAGGGACGATCCTGGCTACACCTTC. J is TRBJ1-2 and V is TRBV6-5; tentatively, D is TRBD1 (5 bases). V was clipped by 3 bases and J by 7 bases, with 12 bases between them. Germline V gene data show CDR1 as MNHEY and CDR2 as SVGAGI. The CDR3 loop spans 13 amino acids.

V and J are TRBV5-6 and TRBJ1-1; D unresolved. V lost 2 bases to trimming and J lost 6 bases, with 11 bases between them. CDR1 is SGHDT, CDR2 YYEEEE, per germline. This CDR3 region has 13 residues. As DNA, the CDR3 is TGTGCCAGCAGCTTCGGAGGGAGTCCTGAAGCTTTCTTT. It specifies CASSFGGSPEAFF. The whole variable domain, filled in from reference TRBV5-6 and TRBJ1-1, reads DAGVTQSPTHLIKTRGQQVTLRCSPKSGHDTVSWYQQALGQGPQFIFQYYEEEERQRGNFPDRFSGHQFPNYSSELNVNALLLGDSALYLCASSFGGSPEAFFGQGTRLTVV.

This chain joins TRBV7-2 and TRBJ2-7; D is unclear. The length of the CDR3 is 14 residues. Trimming removed 2 bases from V and 2 bases from J, with 10 bases in between. CDR1 is SGHTA, CDR2 FQGNSA, per germline. The CDR3, as DNA: TGTGCCAGCAGCTTAAAGGGCACTGCCTACGAGCAGTACTTC. Translating gives CASSLKGTAYEQYF.

The table lists this clone with a count of one. The chain has TRBV11-2 and TRBJ2-5, with D possibly TRBD1 on 5 matching bases. The CDR3 is 16 amino acids. With 4 bases removed from V and 8 bases from J, the gap between germline ends came to 23 bases. Germline lookup yields CDR1 SGHAT and CDR2 FQNNGV. The CDR3 DNA reads as TGTGCCAGCAGCTCGCGGAAGGGGCAGGGTTACGTTACCCAGTACTTC. This translates into CASSSRKGQGYVTQYF.

The CDR3 DNA follows: TGTGCCAGCAGCCAGGTGAATCAGCCCCAGCATTTT. Protein sequence: CASSQVNQPQHF. The chain recombines TRBV4-2 with TRBJ1-5; D not resolved. Germline CDR1 LGHNA, CDR2 YNFKEQ. V lost 3 bases to trimming and J lost 4 bases, with 4 bases between them. There are 12 residues in the CDR3.

The chain couples TRBV5-5 to TRBJ2-7, with 7 nucleotides matching TRBD1. Germline V gene data show CDR1 as SGHKS and CDR2 as YYEKEE (reference sequence). The trim removed 2 bases at V and 4 bases at J, leaving 3 bases unmatched. The CDR3 has 13 amino acids. The CDR3 DNA reads TGTGCCAGCAGCTTTGGGACAGCGTACGAGCAGTACTTC. It is translated as CASSFGTAYEQYF.

This clone was counted a single time. This chain joins TRBV7-9 and TRBJ2-1; tentatively, D is TRBD1 or TRBD2 (6 bases each). V lost 2 bases and J lost 8, with 10 bases in between. CDR1 is SEHNR, CDR2 FQNEAQ, per germline (reference sequence). This CDR3 comprises 13 residues. Here the CDR3 reads CASSLMGGYEQFF. Written as DNA, the CDR3 is TGTGCCAGCAGCTTAATGGGGGGCTATGAGCAGTTCTTC. Based on the CDR3 plus reference TRBV7-9 and TRBJ2-1, the full variable domain is DTGVSQNPRHKITKRGQNVTFRCDPISEHNRLYWYRQTLGQGPEFLTYFQNEAQLEKSRLLSDRFSAERPKGSFSTLEIQRTEQGDSAMYLCASSLMGGYEQFFGPGTRLTVL.

Here the CDR3 reads CASSQDTLEGETQYF. CDR3 sequence (DNA): TGCGCCAGCAGCCAAGATACCCTCGAAGGGGAGACCCAGTACTTC. The chain joins TRBV4-1 to TRBJ2-5; D unresolved. Trimming took 0 bases from V and 5 from J, leaving 13 bases between them. The CDR3 extends over 15 amino acids. Germline CDR1 is MGHRA and CDR2 is YSYEKL.